One and the same sample provided the 18 T cell receptor beta chains below, sequenced in a study of blood T cells in healthy people across ages. Together with a sample-barcoded 5' primer, a J-beta primer mix was included in a second PCR lasting about 6 to 11 cycles. In TCRdb, the 5' RACE reads were re-called with MiXCR into one record per CDR3 protein. Of approximately 800,000 distinct CDR3 sequences detected, about 53% appear once; the ten largest clones hold approximately 41%. The sample consisted of blood. The source is a man at least 80 years old in good health.

The chain carries TRBV4-2 and TRBJ2-1; D is perhaps TRBD1 (6 bases). Germline CDR1 reads LGHNA; CDR2 reads YNFKEQ. Trimming pared 6 bases from V and 6 bases from J, leaving 12 bases between. This CDR3 is 13 amino acids long. In nucleotides, the CDR3 is TGTGCCAGCAGTATACGACAGGCCAATGAGCAGTTCTTC. This sequence encodes CASSIRQANEQFF.

The gene calls are TRBV12-3 or TRBV12-4 and TRBJ2-2, with a weak D call TRBD1 (6 bases). Trimming shortened V by 6 bases and J by 6 bases, and 14 bases separated the two germline ends. The CDR3 sequence is 14 residues long. CDR3 in amino acids: CASRPAGVPGELFF. CDR3 DNA: TGTGCCAGCAGACCCGCAGGGGTTCCCGGGGAGCTGTTTTTT.

A few counts support this clonotype. J is TRBJ2-1 and V is TRBV7-2; TRBD1 might be the D (5 bases). Germline V gene sequence: CDR1 SGHTA, CDR2 FQGNSA. This CDR3 contains 12 residues. V was shortened by 0 bases and J by 12 bases, with 9 bases between the two germline ends. The CDR3 nucleotides are TGTGCCAGCAGCTTAGCCACAGGCGGGCAGTTCTTC. Its translation is CASSLATGGQFF.

This clonotype came up a few times. V usage is TRBV20-1 and J usage is TRBJ2-4, with D perhaps matching TRBD2 (5 bases). The J call may be mistaken, given a closer DNA end match to TRBJ2-7. CDR1 DFQATT and CDR2 SNEGSKA come from the germline V gene (reference sequence). The CDR3 length is 12 residues. CDR3 protein: CSASRGTGEQYF. Here the CDR3 DNA reads TGCAGTGCTAGTCGGGGAACGGGCGAGCAGTACTTC.

This chain links TRBV10-3 with TRBJ2-3; 8 bases align to TRBD1. V trimming: 0 bases; J trimming: 14 bases; junction bases outside the gene matches: 16. This CDR3 is built from 16 residues. Per the germline V gene, CDR1 is ENHRY and CDR2 is SYGVKD. The DNA of the CDR3 is TGTGCCATCAGTGAGTCGAAGGACAGGGAGCGCAGATACGCGTATTTT. This translates into CAISESKDRERRYAYF.

The chain links TRBV27 to TRBJ2-4; D possibly corresponds to TRBD2 (5 bases). Trimming took 2 bases from V and 9 from J, leaving 8 bases between them. The CDR3 contains 12 residues. The germline V gene encodes CDR1 MNHEY and CDR2 SMNVEV (reference sequence). Written as DNA, the CDR3 is TGTGCCAGCAGTTTAGAGGGTAGCATTCAGTACTTC. Its protein is CASSLEGSIQYF.

The chain is built from TRBV18 and TRBJ2-7, with TRBD1 as a possible D gene (5 bases). The V gene lost 2 bases and the J gene lost 5 bases, with 10 bases spanning the gap. From germline, CDR1 is KGHSH and CDR2 LQKENI. CDR3 size: 13 residues. CDR3 coding DNA: TGTGCCAGCTCACCAGGGGCGTACAACGAGCAGTACTTC. Translated, it gives CASSPGAYNEQYF.

This chain links TRBV6-5 with TRBJ2-4, with 9 bases identical to TRBD1. The CDR3 has 13 residues. With 6 bases clipped from V and 7 bases from J, the junction kept 4 bases outside the gene matches. CDR1 MNHEY and CDR2 SVGAGI come from the germline V gene. In DNA form, the CDR3 reads TGTGCCAGCAGCCGCGGACAGGGGAACATTCAGTACTTC. This translates into CASSRGQGNIQYF.

The chain has TRBV2 and TRBJ1-1; 8 bases match TRBD1. CDR1 is SNHLY, CDR2 FYNNEI, per germline. The trim removed 6 bases at V and 5 bases at J, leaving 5 bases unmatched. The CDR3 totals 13 residues. The CDR3 region is CASREQGETEAFF. The CDR3 DNA sequence: TGTGCCAGCAGAGAACAGGGGGAAACTGAAGCTTTCTTT.

The chain combines TRBV5-1 with TRBJ1-2; a possible D gene is TRBD1 (5 bases). V shed 0 bases and J shed 4 bases, with 13 bases lying between them. Per the germline V gene, CDR1 is SGHRS and CDR2 is YFSETQ. The CDR3 totals 15 residues. The CDR3 protein is CASSLGQPGGYGYTF. The CDR3 bases are TGCGCCAGCAGCTTGGGACAGCCCGGAGGCTATGGCTACACCTTC.

This clonotype was seen only a few times. The gene calls are TRBV14 and TRBJ2-1, with D possibly being TRBD2 (6 bases). V lost 0 bases and J 7 bases, leaving 16 bases between the germline ends. CDR3 size: 16 residues. Germline CDR1 is SGHDN and CDR2 is FVKESK. The CDR3 nucleotides are TGTGCCAGCAGCCAAGATAGCGGAGTCCTTCGTAATGAGCAGTTCTTC. Its protein is CASSQDSGVLRNEQFF.

V and J are TRBV10-3 and TRBJ2-7, with TRBD2 identical over 10 bases. The germline gives CDR1 ENHRY, CDR2 SYGVKD. The CDR3 covers 13 residues. The CDR3 sequence is CTGKREGADEQYF. In DNA form, the CDR3 reads TGTACCGGCAAGCGGGAGGGAGCCGACGAGCAGTACTTC.

This chain links TRBV6-6 with TRBJ2-6; D gene uncertain. Between the trimmed V and J ends, which lost 6 bases and 1 base, there was a span of 13 bases. The CDR3 length is 16 residues. Germline assignment: CDR1 MNHNY and CDR2 SVGAGI (reference sequence). The CDR3 here is CASRATSESGANVLTF. CDR3 in DNA: TGTGCCAGCAGAGCAACTTCGGAGTCTGGGGCCAACGTCCTGACTTTC.

This sequence joins TRBV12-3 or TRBV12-4 and TRBJ1-4; D remains ambiguous. The CDR3 spans 12 residues. The V and J ends lost 6 bases and 6 bases respectively, with 8 bases between them. CDR3 in amino acids: CASSGPDEKLFF. The CDR3 coding sequence is TGTGCCAGCAGCGGACCTGATGAAAAACTGTTTTTT.

DNA of the CDR3: TGTGCCAGCAGTGAATTAGGGACAGGGCTCGAGACCCAGTACTTC. Translated, it gives CASSELGTGLETQYF. This chain connects TRBV6-1 to TRBJ2-5, with 9 bases identical to TRBD1. The germline gives CDR1 MNHNS, CDR2 SASEGT. V gave up 2 bases and J gave up 5 bases; unmatched junction bases: 6. The CDR3 has 15 residues.

The chain links TRBV12-3 or TRBV12-4 to TRBJ2-1, with 9 nucleotides matching TRBD1. After removal of 6 bases from V and 6 bases from J, the junction contained 6 bases not matched to a gene. This CDR3 has 14 amino acids. For the CDR3, the DNA is TGTGCCAGCAGGAAAGGGACAGGGTTCAATGAGCAGTTCTTC. Protein sequence: CASRKGTGFNEQFF.

This clonotype was counted many times. This CDR3 reads CSVGLDTQYF. The CDR3 nucleotides are TGCAGCGTTGGGTTGGATACGCAGTATTTT. The rearrangement joins TRBV29-1 to TRBJ2-3; no reliable D call. V shed 4 bases and J shed 6 bases, with 5 bases lying between them. Germline V lookup: CDR1 SQVTM, CDR2 ANQGSEA. CDR3 size: 10 residues.

This chain uses TRBV20-1 with TRBJ2-1; 7 bases line up with TRBD2. The V gene end was trimmed by 3 bases and the J gene end by 9 bases; junction bases not matched to a gene: 5. Germline loops: CDR1 DFQATT, CDR2 SNEGSKA (reference sequence). The length of the CDR3 is 12 residues. The CDR3 loop reads CSARAGDAEQFF. Written as DNA, the CDR3 is TGCAGTGCTAGGGCGGGGGACGCTGAGCAGTTCTTC.